The 17 T cell receptor beta chains presented below share a single source sample, sequenced in a study of blood T cells in healthy people across ages. The authors ran a second PCR of about 7 to 11 cycles using a sample-barcoded 5' primer and a J-beta primer mix. TCRdb called the 5' RACE reads again in MiXCR, with one record for every CDR3 protein. The sample lists about 800,000 distinct CDR3 sequences, 20% to 30% occurring once. The same sample was also studied in work on T cells of mothers and their children.

Sample: blood. These receptors all stem from a boy aged 5-17 years in good health.

The chain employs TRBV7-2 and TRBJ2-1; TRBD2 agrees at 7 bases. Trimming took 0 bases from V and 2 from J; bases not matched to a gene: 4. Germline V lookup: CDR1 SGHTA, CDR2 FQGNSA. The CDR3 has 16 amino acids. In nucleotides, the CDR3 is TGTGCCAGCAGCTTAGCGTGGCGGGGGACCTACAATGAGCAGTTCTTC. This translates into CASSLAWRGTYNEQFF.

This clonotype was seen a handful of times. The rearrangement joins TRBV6-2 or TRBV6-3 to TRBJ2-7; D not resolved. The V end lost 4 bases, the J end lost 2 bases, and 6 bases lay between the germline ends. The CDR3 spans 12 residues. The germline gives CDR1 MNHEY, CDR2 SVGEGT. CDR3 protein: CASSSPAYEQYF. The CDR3 coding sequence is TGTGCCAGCAGTTCCCCAGCCTACGAGCAGTACTTC.

The chain joins TRBV28 to TRBJ1-4; the match to TRBD1 covers 10 bases. Trimming cost V 4 bases and J 16 bases; bases outside gene matches: 18. The CDR3 contains 16 residues. Germline lookup yields CDR1 MDHEN and CDR2 SYDVKM. Here the CDR3 reads CASSSAGTGVGGRPFF. CDR3 coding DNA: TGTGCCAGCAGTTCAGCCGGGACAGGGGTCGGAGGAAGGCCGTTTTTT.

This clonotype appeared a few times. This chain links TRBV6-2 or TRBV6-3 with TRBJ2-1; a weak D match, TRBD1 (5 bases). V lost 6 bases to trimming and J lost 3 bases, with 15 bases between them. Germline V lookup: CDR1 MNHEY, CDR2 SVGEGT. This CDR3 has 15 amino acids. The CDR3 DNA follows: TGTGCCAGCAGAACCGACAGATCAATCTACAATGAGCAGTTCTTC. Protein sequence: CASRTDRSIYNEQFF.

CDR3: CASSPLPGLAGGLDTGELFF. In DNA form, the CDR3 reads TGTGCCAGCAGTCCACTCCCCGGACTAGCGGGGGGGCTAGACACCGGGGAGCTGTTTTTT. The chain uses TRBV27 and TRBJ2-2, with 15 bases that match TRBD2. V shed 5 bases and J 3 bases; nucleotides not matched to a gene: 13. CDR3 length: 20 residues. The germline gives CDR1 MNHEY, CDR2 SMNVEV (reference sequence).

This clonotype was recorded a few times. V is TRBV4-1 and J is TRBJ1-4; D possibly corresponds to TRBD1 (6 bases). Trimming left V 0 bases short and J 4 bases short, with 12 bases between. This CDR3 is built from 16 residues. Germline lookup yields CDR1 MGHRA and CDR2 YSYEKL. CDR3 sequence (DNA): TGCGCCAGCAGCCAAGAGGGGGCACAGCTTAATGAAAAACTGTTTTTT. Translated: CASSQEGAQLNEKLFF.

The sample holds a few counts of this clonotype. V is TRBV27 and J is TRBJ1-2; D is uncertain. Per the germline V gene, CDR1 is MNHEY and CDR2 is SMNVEV (reference sequence). V lost 5 bases and J lost 4, with 14 bases in between. This CDR3 is 14 amino acids long. The CDR3 nucleotides are TGTGCCAGCAGTCCCGCCCACCGGGTCTATGGCTACACCTTC. Translating gives CASSPAHRVYGYTF.

The V call is TRBV4-3, the J call TRBJ2-5, with D possibly matching TRBD1 (6 bases). The CDR3 sequence is 13 residues long. The germline CDR1 and CDR2 sequences are LGHNA and YSLEER. V lost 4 bases to trimming and J lost 5 bases, with 11 bases between them. The CDR3: CASSRAQGETQYF. CDR3 DNA sequence: TGCGCCAGCAGCCGAGCCCAGGGGGAGACCCAGTACTTC.

The chain couples TRBV12-3 or TRBV12-4 to TRBJ2-1, with D possibly TRBD2 on 6 matching bases. V was clipped by 5 bases and J by 1 base, with 12 bases between them. This CDR3 region has 15 residues. The CDR3 region is CASSPGLQSYNEQFF. In nucleotides, the CDR3 is TGTGCCAGCAGTCCCGGACTACAATCCTACAATGAGCAGTTCTTC.

The V gene is TRBV5-1, the J gene TRBJ2-5; 7 bases align to TRBD2. With V trimmed by 1 base and J by 5 bases, 5 bases remained unmatched. The length of the CDR3 is 14 residues. CDR1 is SGHRS, CDR2 YFSETQ, per germline. CDR3 residues: CASSLTSVVETQYF. The DNA of the CDR3 is TGCGCCAGCAGCTTGACTAGCGTTGTTGAGACCCAGTACTTC.

This clonotype was detected only a few times. This chain joins TRBV20-1 and TRBJ1-4, with D maybe TRBD1 (6 bases). CDR1 is DFQATT, CDR2 SNEGSKA, per germline (reference sequence). The CDR3 length is 18 residues. The ends were cut back, 5 bases at V and 2 bases at J, with 24 bases in the middle. CDR3 DNA sequence: TGCAGTGCTCAGAAGGCGGACAGAGACTTGTGGACTAATGAAAAACTGTTTTTT. This sequence encodes CSAQKADRDLWTNEKLFF.

V is TRBV7-9 and J is TRBJ1-1, with 7 bases identical to TRBD1. This CDR3 contains 16 residues. Germline V CDR1 and CDR2: SEHNR, FQNEAQ (reference sequence). V lost 5 bases to trimming and J lost 0 bases; unmatched junction nucleotides: 9. In DNA, the CDR3 is TGTGCCAGCAGCGAACGGGACAGTAGTATGAACACTGAAGCTTTCTTT. It encodes CASSERDSSMNTEAFF.

This clonotype showed up just a few times. V gene TRBV9 combines with J gene TRBJ2-5; D unresolved. The CDR3 contains 13 residues. V lost 1 base, J lost 3 bases, and 7 bases lay in between. Germline CDR1 reads SGDLS; CDR2 reads YYNGEE. The CDR3 nucleotides read TGTGCCAGCAGCGTATACGAGGAAGAGACCCAGTACTTC. This sequence encodes CASSVYEEETQYF.

This chain links TRBV5-1 with TRBJ1-6, with D possibly matching TRBD1 (5 bases). CDR1 and CDR2 (germline): SGHRS, YFSETQ. V dropped 0 bases and J dropped 7 bases, with 8 bases sitting between them. CDR3 length: 14 residues. In nucleotides, the CDR3 is TGCGCCAGCAGCTTGGTCAGGGCCAATTCACCCCTCCACTTT. This codes for CASSLVRANSPLHF.

The rearrangement joins TRBV3-1 to TRBJ2-5, with 12 bases matching TRBD2. This CDR3 is 15 amino acids long. CDR1 and CDR2 from the germline V gene are LGHDT and YNNKEL (reference sequence). V dropped 4 bases and J dropped 5; count of bases not matched to a gene: 5. As DNA, the CDR3 is TGTGCCAGCAGCCCGACTAGCGGGGGTGGCGAGACCCAGTACTTC. It encodes CASSPTSGGGETQYF.

The chain has TRBV19 and TRBJ2-5; 12 nucleotides line up with TRBD2. From germline, CDR1 is LNHDA and CDR2 SQIVND (reference sequence). CDR3 length: 15 residues. J lost 4 bases, V lost 5 bases, and 5 bases had no gene match. The CDR3 sequence is CASSRPTSGGETQYF. CDR3 nucleotide sequence: TGTGCCAGTAGTCGCCCGACTAGCGGGGGAGAGACCCAGTACTTC. The whole variable domain, filled in from reference TRBV19 and TRBJ2-5, reads DGGITQSPKYLFRKEGQNVTLSCEQNLNHDAMYWYRQDPGQGLRLIYYSQIVNDFQKGDIAEGYSVSREKKESFPLTVTSAQKNPTAFYLCASSRPTSGGETQYFGPGTRLLVL.

This clonotype showed up just a few times. The rearrangement links TRBV29-1 to TRBJ1-5; D remains ambiguous. The CDR3 contains 12 residues. From germline, CDR1 is SQVTM and CDR2 ANQGSEA. The germline V and J ends were trimmed by 5 bases and 5 bases, with 10 bases remaining between them. The DNA for the CDR3 is TGCAGCGTTAGGGCAGCCGATCAGCCCCAGCATTTT. Encoded protein: CSVRAADQPQHF.